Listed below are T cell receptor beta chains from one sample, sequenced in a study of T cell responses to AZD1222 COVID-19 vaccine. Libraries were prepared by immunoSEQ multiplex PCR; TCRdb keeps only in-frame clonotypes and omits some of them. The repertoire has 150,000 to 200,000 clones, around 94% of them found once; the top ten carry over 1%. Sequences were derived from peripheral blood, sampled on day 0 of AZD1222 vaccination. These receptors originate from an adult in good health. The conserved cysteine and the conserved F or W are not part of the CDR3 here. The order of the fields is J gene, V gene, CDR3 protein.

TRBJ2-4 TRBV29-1 SVGTDENIQY
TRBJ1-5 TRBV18 ASSEDRGQPQH
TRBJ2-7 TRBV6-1 ASSEIAGTSYEQY
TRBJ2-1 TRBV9 ASSPRSYNEQF
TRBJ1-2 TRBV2 ASSVGTEYGYT
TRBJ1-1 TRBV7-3 ASSSTGWNTEAF
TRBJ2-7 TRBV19 ASSIGRGNPDEQY
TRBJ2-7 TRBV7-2 ASSPPWAGGYEQY
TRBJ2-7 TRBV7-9 ASSLEKVDYEQY
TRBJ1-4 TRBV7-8 ASSLVGREKLF
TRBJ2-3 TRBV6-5 ASRRGRSTDTQY
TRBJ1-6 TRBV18 ASSPGQGYNSPLH
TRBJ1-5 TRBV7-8 ASSLSRGWEPQH
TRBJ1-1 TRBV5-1 ASSSWGSTEAF
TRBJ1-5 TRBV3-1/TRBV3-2 ASSHGTGGPQPQH
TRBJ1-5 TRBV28 ASRRQGRRASNQPQH
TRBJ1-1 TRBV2 ASSEQGNEAF
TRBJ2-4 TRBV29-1 STVHIAKNIQY
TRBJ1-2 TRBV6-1 ASSEGAEGGYT
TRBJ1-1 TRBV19 ASSTKIWEGMRNTEAF
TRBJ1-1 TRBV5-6 ASSANPGQGAGNTEAF
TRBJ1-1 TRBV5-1 ASSQLAGGMNTEAF
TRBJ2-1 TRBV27 ASSFGNEQF
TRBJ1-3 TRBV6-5 AGSEKPSGNTIY
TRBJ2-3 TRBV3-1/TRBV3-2 ASSQAPPAGGVTDTQY
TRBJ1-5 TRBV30 AWSVGSNQPQH
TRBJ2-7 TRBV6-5 ASRVQGAYEQY
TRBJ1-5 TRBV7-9 ASSLVGQGFNQPQH